This T cell receptor beta chain was sequenced in a study of PD-L1 blockade in urothelial cancer. Across the whole study: Beginning in the mid-2010s, patients received atezolizumab, given as 1,200 mg intravenously every 3 weeks.

TCRdb's table, derived via immunoSEQ multiplex PCR, lists solely in-frame clones and lacks some. The sample consists of 70,000 or so clones, 85% to 90% of them appearing once. The study enrolled patients with locally advanced or metastatic urothelial carcinoma. Samples were collected from each patient before treatment and during treatment. Each patient gave between 1 and 8 of them in total. Per germline, CDR1 MNHEY and CDR2 SVGAGI. V trimming: 8 bases; J trimming: 6 bases; junction bases outside the gene matches: 7. The CDR3 runs to 15 residues. This clone was observed a handful of times. The chain employs TRBV6-5 and TRBJ1-6, with 10 bases lining up with TRBD1. The TCR was taken from a man aged 55 to 70 with urothelial cancer. Sequences were derived from PBMCs, sampled around atezolizumab (anti-PD-L1) treatment. Here the CDR3 reads CASGRTGGSNSPLHF. The CDR3 DNA reads TGTGCCAGCGGACGGACAGGGGGAAGTAATTCACCCCTCCACTTT.